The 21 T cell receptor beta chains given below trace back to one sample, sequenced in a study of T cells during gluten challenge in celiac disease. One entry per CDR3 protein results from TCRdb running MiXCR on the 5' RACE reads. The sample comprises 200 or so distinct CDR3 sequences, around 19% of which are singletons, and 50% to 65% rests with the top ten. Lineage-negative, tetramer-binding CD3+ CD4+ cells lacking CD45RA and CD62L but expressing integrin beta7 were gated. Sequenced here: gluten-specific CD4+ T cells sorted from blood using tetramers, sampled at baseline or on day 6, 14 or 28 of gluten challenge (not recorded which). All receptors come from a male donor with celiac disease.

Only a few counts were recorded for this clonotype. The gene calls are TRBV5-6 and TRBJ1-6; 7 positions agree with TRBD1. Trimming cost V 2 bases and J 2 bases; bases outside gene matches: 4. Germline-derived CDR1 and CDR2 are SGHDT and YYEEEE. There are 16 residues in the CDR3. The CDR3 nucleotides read TGTGCCAGCAGCTTAGGACAGGTGACCTATAATTCACCCCTCCACTTT. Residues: CASSLGQVTYNSPLHF.

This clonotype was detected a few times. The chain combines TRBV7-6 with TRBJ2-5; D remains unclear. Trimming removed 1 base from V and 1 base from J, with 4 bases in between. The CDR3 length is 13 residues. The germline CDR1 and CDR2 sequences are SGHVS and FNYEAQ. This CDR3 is CASSLGVQETQYF. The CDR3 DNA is TGTGCCAGCAGCTTAGGAGTCCAAGAGACCCAGTACTTC.

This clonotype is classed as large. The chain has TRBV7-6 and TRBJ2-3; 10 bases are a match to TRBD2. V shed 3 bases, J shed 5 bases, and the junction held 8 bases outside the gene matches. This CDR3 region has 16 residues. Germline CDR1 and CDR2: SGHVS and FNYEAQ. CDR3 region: CASSFLAGAGGDTQYF. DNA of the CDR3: TGTGCCAGCAGCTTCCTAGCGGGAGCAGGAGGAGATACGCAGTATTTT.

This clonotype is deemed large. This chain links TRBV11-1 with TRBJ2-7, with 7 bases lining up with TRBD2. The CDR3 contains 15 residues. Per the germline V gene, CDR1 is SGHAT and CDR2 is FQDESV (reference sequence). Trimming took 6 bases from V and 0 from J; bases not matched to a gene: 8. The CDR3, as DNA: TGTGCCAGCAGAAACCGGGGGGATAGCTCCTACGAGCAGTACTTC. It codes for CASRNRGDSSYEQYF.

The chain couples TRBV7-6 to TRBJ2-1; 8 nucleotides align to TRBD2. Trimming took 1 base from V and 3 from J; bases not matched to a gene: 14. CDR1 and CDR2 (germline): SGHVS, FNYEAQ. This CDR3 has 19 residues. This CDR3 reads CASSLEGRTSPRGYNEQFF. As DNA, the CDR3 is TGTGCCAGCAGCTTAGAGGGACGGACTAGCCCTAGGGGCTACAATGAGCAGTTCTTC.

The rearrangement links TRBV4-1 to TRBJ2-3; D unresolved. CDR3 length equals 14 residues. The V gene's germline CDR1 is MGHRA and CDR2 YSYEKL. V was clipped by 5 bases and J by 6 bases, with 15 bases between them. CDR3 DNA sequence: TGCGCCAGCAGCTTCGCCCACCTCAGTGATACGCAGTATTTT. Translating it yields CASSFAHLSDTQYF.

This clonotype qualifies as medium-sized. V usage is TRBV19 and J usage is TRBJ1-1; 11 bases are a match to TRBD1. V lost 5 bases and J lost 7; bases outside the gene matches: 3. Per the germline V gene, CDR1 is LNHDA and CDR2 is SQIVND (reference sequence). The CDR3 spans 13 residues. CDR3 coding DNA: TGTGCCAGTAGTCGGGGACAGGGGGTTGAAGCTTTCTTT. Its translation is CASSRGQGVEAFF.

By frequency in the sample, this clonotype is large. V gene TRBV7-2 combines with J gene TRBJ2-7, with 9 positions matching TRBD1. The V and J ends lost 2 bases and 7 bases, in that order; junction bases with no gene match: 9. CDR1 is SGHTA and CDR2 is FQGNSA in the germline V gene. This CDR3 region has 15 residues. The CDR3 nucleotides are TGTGCCAGCAGCTTAAGGACAGGGGATTCCGGGGAGCAGTACTTC. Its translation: CASSLRTGDSGEQYF. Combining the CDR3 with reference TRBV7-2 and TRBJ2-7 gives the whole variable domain GAGVSQSPSNKVTEKGKDVELRCDPISGHTALYWYRQSLGQGLEFLIYFQGNSAPDKSGLPSDRFSAERTGGSVSTLTIQRTQQEDSAVYLCASSLRTGDSGEQYFGPGTRLTVT.

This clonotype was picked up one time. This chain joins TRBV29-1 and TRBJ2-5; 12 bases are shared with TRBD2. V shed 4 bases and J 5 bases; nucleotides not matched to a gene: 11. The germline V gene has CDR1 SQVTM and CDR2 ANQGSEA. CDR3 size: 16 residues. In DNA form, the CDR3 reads TGCAGCGTTGCTGCTAGCGGGGGGGACTGGGGGGAGACCCAGTACTTC. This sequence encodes CSVAASGGDWGETQYF.

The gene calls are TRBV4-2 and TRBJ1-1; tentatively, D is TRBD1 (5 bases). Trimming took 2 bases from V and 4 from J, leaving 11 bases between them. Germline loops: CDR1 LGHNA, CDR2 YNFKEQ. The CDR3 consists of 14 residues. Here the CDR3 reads CASSQIQGGTEAFF. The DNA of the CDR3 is TGTGCCAGCAGCCAAATCCAGGGAGGCACTGAAGCTTTCTTT.

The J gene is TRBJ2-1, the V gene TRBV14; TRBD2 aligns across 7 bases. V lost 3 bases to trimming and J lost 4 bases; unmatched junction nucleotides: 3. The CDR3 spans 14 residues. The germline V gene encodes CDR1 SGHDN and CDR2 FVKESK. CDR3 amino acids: CASSQGGVYNEQFF. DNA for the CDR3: TGTGCCAGCAGCCAGGGGGGGGTATACAATGAGCAGTTCTTC.

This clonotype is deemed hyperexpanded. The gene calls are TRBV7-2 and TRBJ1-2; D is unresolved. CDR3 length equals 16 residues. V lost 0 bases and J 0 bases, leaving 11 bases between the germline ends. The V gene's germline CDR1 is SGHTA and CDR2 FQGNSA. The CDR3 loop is CASSLAAGLPNYGYTF. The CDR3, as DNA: TGTGCCAGCAGCTTAGCGGCGGGGTTACCTAACTATGGCTACACCTTC.

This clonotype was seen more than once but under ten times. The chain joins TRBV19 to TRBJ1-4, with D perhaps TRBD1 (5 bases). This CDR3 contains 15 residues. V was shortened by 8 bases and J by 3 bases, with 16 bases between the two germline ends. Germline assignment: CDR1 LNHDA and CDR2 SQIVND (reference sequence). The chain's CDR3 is CASRGAWGSNEKLFF. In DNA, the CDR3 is TGTGCCAGTCGCGGGGCGTGGGGGTCTAATGAAAAACTGTTTTTT.

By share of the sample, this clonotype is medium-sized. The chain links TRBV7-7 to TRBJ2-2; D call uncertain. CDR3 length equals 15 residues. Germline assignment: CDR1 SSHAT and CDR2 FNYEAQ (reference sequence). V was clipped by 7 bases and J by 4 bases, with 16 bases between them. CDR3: CASTSPPRGTGELFF. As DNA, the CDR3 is TGTGCCAGCACCTCCCCCCCGCGTGGCACCGGGGAGCTGTTTTTT.

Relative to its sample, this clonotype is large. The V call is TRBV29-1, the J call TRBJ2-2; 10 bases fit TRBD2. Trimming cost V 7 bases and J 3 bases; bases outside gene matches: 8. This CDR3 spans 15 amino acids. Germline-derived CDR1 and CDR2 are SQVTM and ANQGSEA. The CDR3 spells CSGSTSGWDTGELFF. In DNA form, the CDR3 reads TGCAGCGGCTCGACTAGCGGGTGGGACACCGGGGAGCTGTTTTTT.

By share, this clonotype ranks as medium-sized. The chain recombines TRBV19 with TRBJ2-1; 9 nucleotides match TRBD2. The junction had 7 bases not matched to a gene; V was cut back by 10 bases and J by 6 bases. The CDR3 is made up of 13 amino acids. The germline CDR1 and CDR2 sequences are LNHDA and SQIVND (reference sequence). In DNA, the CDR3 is TGTGCCACCGGGACTAGCTGGGGCAATGAGCAGTTCTTC. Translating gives CATGTSWGNEQFF.

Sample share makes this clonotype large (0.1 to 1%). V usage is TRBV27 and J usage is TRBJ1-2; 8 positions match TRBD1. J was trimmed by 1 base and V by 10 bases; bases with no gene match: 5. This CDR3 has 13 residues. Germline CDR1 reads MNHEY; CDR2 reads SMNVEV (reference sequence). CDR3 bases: TGTGCCACCCCGGGACAGGATAACTATGGCTACACCTTC. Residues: CATPGQDNYGYTF.

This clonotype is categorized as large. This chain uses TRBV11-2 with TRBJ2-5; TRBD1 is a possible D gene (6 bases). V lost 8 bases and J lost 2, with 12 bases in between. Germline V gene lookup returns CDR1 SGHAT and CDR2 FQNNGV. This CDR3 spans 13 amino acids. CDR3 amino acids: CASGRTAQETQYF. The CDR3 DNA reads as TGTGCCAGCGGACGGACAGCTCAAGAGACCCAGTACTTC.

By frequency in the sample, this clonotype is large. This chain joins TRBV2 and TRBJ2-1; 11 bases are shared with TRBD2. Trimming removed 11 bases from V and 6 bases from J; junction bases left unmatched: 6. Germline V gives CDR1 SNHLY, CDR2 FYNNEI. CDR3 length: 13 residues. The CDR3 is CAGSGGAGNEQFF. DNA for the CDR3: TGTGCCGGTAGCGGGGGGGCGGGCAATGAGCAGTTCTTC.

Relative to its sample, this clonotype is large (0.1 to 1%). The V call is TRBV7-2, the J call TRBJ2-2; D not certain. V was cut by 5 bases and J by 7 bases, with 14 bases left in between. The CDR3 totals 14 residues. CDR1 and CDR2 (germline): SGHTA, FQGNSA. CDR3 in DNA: TGTGCCAGCAGCCCTTTTTTTTTTGGCGGGGAGCTGTTTTTT. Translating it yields CASSPFFFGGELFF.

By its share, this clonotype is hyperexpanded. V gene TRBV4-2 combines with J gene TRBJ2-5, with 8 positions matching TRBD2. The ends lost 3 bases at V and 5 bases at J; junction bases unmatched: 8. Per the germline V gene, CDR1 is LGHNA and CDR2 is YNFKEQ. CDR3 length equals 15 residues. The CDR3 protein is CASSQAGGAVETQYF. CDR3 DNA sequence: TGTGCCAGCAGCCAGGCCGGGGGGGCAGTGGAGACCCAGTACTTC.